The 11 T cell receptor beta chains presented below share a single source sample, sequenced in a study of coeliac disease. Produced via immunoSEQ multiplex PCR; TCRdb's table is partial and in-frame only. Of approximately 7,400 clones listed, around 63% are singletons. The sample comprised lamina propria lymphocytes from the gut. These receptors were obtained from a woman aged 55-69 years with active celiac disease.

The chain recombines TRBV19 with TRBJ1-2; possibly TRBD1 for D (6 bases). CDR3 length: 13 residues. CDR1 LNHDA and CDR2 SQIVND come from the germline V gene (reference sequence). V was shortened by 6 bases and J by 4 bases, with 12 bases between the two germline ends. DNA of the CDR3: TGTGCCAGTAGCCCCGGACAGTTCTATGGCTACACCTTC. This encodes CASSPGQFYGYTF.

This rearrangement joins TRBV27 to TRBJ2-3, with 9 bases that match TRBD1. CDR1 and CDR2 (germline): MNHEY, SMNVEV (reference sequence). V shed 2 bases and J 2 bases; nucleotides not matched to a gene: 5. The CDR3 loop spans 16 amino acids. The chain's CDR3 is CASSLSGTGYTDTQYF. The CDR3 DNA sequence: TGTGCCAGCAGTTTAAGTGGGACAGGGTACACAGATACGCAGTATTTT.

This clone was detected only a few times. The rearrangement uses TRBV5-6 and TRBJ2-3; weak D call: TRBD2 (6 bases). The CDR3 loop spans 15 amino acids. CDR1 and CDR2 from the germline V gene are SGHDT and YYEEEE. V was shortened by 4 bases and J by 3 bases, with 15 bases between the two germline ends. The CDR3, as DNA: TGTGCCAGCAGCCTAGGAGGGCGCTGGACAGATACGCAGTATTTT. Residues: CASSLGGRWTDTQYF.

This sequence joins TRBV9 and TRBJ2-3, with 11 positions matching TRBD2. Looked up from germline, CDR1 is SGDLS and CDR2 is YYNGEE. After removal of 4 bases from V and 5 bases from J, the junction contained 6 bases not matched to a gene. This CDR3 contains 15 residues. This CDR3 is CASSSTSGSGDTQYF. The CDR3 nucleotides read TGTGCCAGCAGCTCCACTAGCGGGAGTGGAGATACGCAGTATTTT.

V is TRBV9 and J is TRBJ1-1, with no clear D. CDR3 length: 14 amino acids. The V and J ends lost 0 bases and 7 bases respectively, with 13 bases between them. The germline V gene encodes CDR1 SGDLS and CDR2 YYNGEE. As DNA, the CDR3 is TGTGCCAGCAGCGTAGAGTCCACACCCAATGAAGCTTTCTTT. Residues: CASSVESTPNEAFF.

In nucleotides, the CDR3 is TGTGCCAGCAGCCGGAGGGTGGTGCAGTTCTTC. Translated: CASSRRVVQFF. The gene calls are TRBV7-2 and TRBJ2-1; TRBD2 is a possible D gene (6 bases). V lost 5 bases and J 12 bases, leaving 11 bases between the germline ends. Germline CDR1 is SGHTA and CDR2 is FQGNSA. The CDR3 totals 11 residues.

This chain connects TRBV27 to TRBJ2-3, with 9 bases matching TRBD2. J lost 2 bases, V lost 1 base, and 4 bases had no gene match. The CDR3 totals 16 residues. Germline loops: CDR1 MNHEY, CDR2 SMNVEV (reference sequence). DNA of the CDR3: TGTGCCAGCAGTTTATTTGGCGGGAGGGCCACAGATACGCAGTATTTT. Translation: CASSLFGGRATDTQYF.

The V and J genes are TRBV5-1 and TRBJ1-6, with 7 positions matching TRBD1. CDR1 is SGHRS and CDR2 is YFSETQ in the germline V gene. The CDR3 length is 15 residues. Unmatched junction bases numbered 9, after V lost 6 bases and J lost 6 bases. The CDR3 nucleotides are TGCGCCAGCACCCCGCTACAGGGGCGTAATTCACCCCTCCACTTT. This translates into CASTPLQGRNSPLHF.

V is TRBV7-2 and J is TRBJ2-2; weak D call: TRBD1 (6 bases). V was trimmed by 5 bases and J by 2 bases, leaving 15 bases between them. There are 16 residues in the CDR3. CDR1 is SGHTA, CDR2 FQGNSA, per germline. CDR3 region: CASSLQGRLNTGELFF. The CDR3 DNA follows: TGTGCCAGCAGCCTACAGGGCCGTTTAAACACCGGGGAGCTGTTTTTT.

V is TRBV19 and J is TRBJ1-2; 7 bases map to TRBD1. The CDR3 covers 13 residues. Germline CDR1 is LNHDA and CDR2 is SQIVND (reference sequence). Germline trimming cut 3 bases from V and 8 bases from J; bases unmatched to any gene: 6. For the CDR3, the DNA is TGTGCCAGTAGTATGGGACAGACGTTGGGCTACACCTTC. It encodes CASSMGQTLGYTF.

V gene TRBV7-2 combines with J gene TRBJ1-1; 9 bases line up with TRBD1. The CDR3 length is 18 residues. Germline V gives CDR1 SGHTA, CDR2 FQGNSA. The junction had 17 bases not matched to a gene; V was cut back by 3 bases and J by 6 bases. The CDR3 region is CASSFGPRDREFVSEAFF. DNA of the CDR3: TGTGCCAGCAGCTTCGGTCCTAGGGACAGGGAATTTGTCTCTGAAGCTTTCTTT. The complete variable domain, with remaining parts taken from reference TRBV7-2 and TRBJ1-1, reads GAGVSQSPSNKVTEKGKDVELRCDPISGHTALYWYRQSLGQGLEFLIYFQGNSAPDKSGLPSDRFSAERTGGSVSTLTIQRTQQEDSAVYLCASSFGPRDREFVSEAFFGQGTRLTVV.